This T cell receptor beta chain was captured by sequencing in a study of read filtering for tumor transcriptome and immune sequencing. For the study at large: Transcriptome libraries were built from DNase-treated RNA. Broader study findings: Sorted CD138-negative bone marrow cells were not purified T cells. RNA-seq captured clonotypes less deeply and reliably than IR-seq.

Sampling of bone marrow took place during active disease in every patient. This library used roughly 400 ng RNA and molecular barcoded adaptors spanning alpha/delta and beta/gamma chains. TCRdb itself ran the reads through MiXCR, one entry per CDR3 protein. The table lists around 31,000 distinct CDR3 sequences, roughly 20% of them singletons. This clonotype showed up just a few times. Its cognate antigen is unknown. V shed 1 base and J shed 5 bases, with 9 bases lying between them. Germline V gene data show CDR1 as GTSNPN and CDR2 as SVGIG (reference sequence). This CDR3 is 13 amino acids long. The chain joins TRBV30 to TRBJ1-5; D ambiguous. This TCR was recovered from a donor at least 40 years old with multiple myeloma. The material sequenced was a population of CD138-negative cells sorted from bone marrow. The CDR3 DNA is TGTGCCTGGAGTGGACTGTCCCATCAGCCCCAGCATTTT. Translating gives CAWSGLSHQPQHF.